There are many counts of the clone carrying this TCR beta chain. The data derive from a study of regulatory T cells in long-lasting Graves disease. Construction of the TCR beta libraries employed iRepertoire HTBI primers in conjunction with Arm-PCR of CDR3 regions. TCRdb reprocessed the multiplex PCR reads with MiXCR, giving one entry per CDR3 protein. The sample consists of over 450,000 distinct CDR3 sequences, about 22% of them appearing once. V was clipped by 1 base and J by 6 bases, with 12 bases between them. CDR3 size: 13 residues. Per the germline V gene, CDR1 is SQVTM and CDR2 is ANQGSEA. The time point here: persistent/refractory GD, antithyroid drugs over 5 years with positive TRAb. Scientists built the TCR library using RNA that was extracted from PBMCs.

The TCR sequence derives from a female donor with Graves disease. The starting material was peripheral blood mononuclear cells (PBMCs), obtained when the disease was refractory, from a patient treated with antithyroid drugs. The chain employs TRBV29-1 and TRBJ1-1, with D maybe TRBD1 (5 bases). As DNA, the CDR3 is TGCAGCGTTGAAGGGAGGCTGGGGGCTGAAGCTTTCTTT. Its protein product is CSVEGRLGAEAFF. Combining the CDR3 with reference TRBV29-1 and TRBJ1-1 gives the whole variable domain SAVISQKPSRDICQRGTSLTIQCQVDSQVTMMFWYRQQPGQSLTLIATANQGSEATYESGFVIDKFPISRPNLTFSTLTVSNMSPEDSSIYLCSVEGRLGAEAFFGQGTRLTVV.